This TCR beta chain was captured by sequencing in a study of blood T cell repertoires in COVID-19. Study context: Acute and convalescent COVID-19 specimens originated in the United States, Italy and Spain. Sample material is recorded as cDNA or gDNA derived from T cells, B-cell-depleted T cells, or PBMCs.

Patients of the Seattle cohort, enrolled during active infection, were followed longitudinally. After removal of 1 base from V and 3 bases from J, the junction contained 3 bases not matched to a gene. Germline CDR1 MGHRA, CDR2 YSYEKL. The CDR3 is 14 amino acids. Per the authors' pipeline: How many nucleated cells were present was estimated from reference gene primer amplification. Only in-frame clones appear in the TCRdb table, and some are missing; sequencing was by immunoSEQ multiplex PCR. The V and J calls and clone size come from that table; D and trimming were worked out from the DNA. The sample records about 97,000 clones, about 90% being singletons.

The chain combines TRBV4-1 with TRBJ2-7, with TRBD1 matching over 7 bases. The receptor was derived from a woman in her forties or fifties with COVID-19, enrolled during active disease. Sequenced: peripheral blood. The CDR3 DNA is TGCGCCAGCAGCCAAGGGACAGGAGTCTACGAGCAGTACTTC. Protein product: CASSQGTGVYEQYF.